This T cell receptor beta chain was sequenced during a study of blood T cell repertoires in COVID-19. About the study: Acute-phase and convalescent COVID-19 samples originated in the United States, Italy and Spain. The analysed material was cDNA or gDNA that came from T cells, B-cell-depleted T cells, or PBMCs.

Original analysis: It was from reference gene primer amplification that nucleated cell counts were estimated. Here immunoSEQ multiplex PCR was the method, and the copy in TCRdb shows in-frame clones only, minus some. That table is the source of V, J and clone size, and D and trimming were worked out from the DNA. This sample carries some 150,000 clones, approximately 89% of them seen once, and the ten largest clones take around 1.6%. The CDR3 loop spans 12 amino acids. Germline CDR1 MNHNY, CDR2 SVGAGI (reference sequence). The V end lost 6 bases, the J end lost 4 bases, and 9 bases lay between the germline ends.

Sequenced sample: peripheral blood. The chain has TRBV6-6 and TRBJ1-2; perhaps TRBD1 as D (6 bases). The sequence came from a human donor in a cohort sampled during active COVID-19. CDR3 loop: CASSNRVYGYTF. The CDR3 nucleotides are TGTGCCAGCAGCAACAGGGTCTATGGCTACACCTTC.